This TCR beta chain was recorded in a study of blood T cells in healthy people across ages. This CDR3 comprises 14 residues. Germline V lookup: CDR1 SGHRS, CDR2 YFSETQ. V shed 3 bases, J shed 8 bases, and the junction held 7 bases outside the gene matches. Using a J-beta primer mix together with a sample-barcoded 5' primer, a second PCR was run for roughly 6 to 11 cycles. TCRdb re-analysed the 5' RACE reads in MiXCR, keeping a single row per CDR3 protein. The repertoire holds under 750,000 distinct CDR3 sequences, with around 48% as singletons. Sequenced input: blood. The chain has TRBV5-1 and TRBJ1-4; 7 positions agree with TRBD1. This clonotype was obtained from a man of 80 years or more in good health. CDR3 in DNA: TGCGCCAGCAGCTGGGAAGGGGGCCGGGAAAAACTGTTTTTT. Protein sequence: CASSWEGGREKLFF.